The 16 T cell receptor beta chains presented below share a single source sample, sequenced in a study of blood T cell repertoires in COVID-19. Sequencing used immunoSEQ multiplex PCR; TCRdb keeps in-frame clones, though not all of them. The data hold 200,000 to 300,000 clones, with more than 80% observed a single time. The sequenced sample consisted of peripheral blood. These receptors were collected from a woman older than 75 with COVID-19, enrolled during active disease.

This chain uses TRBV3-1 (or the pseudogene TRBV3-2) with TRBJ1-1; a possible D gene is TRBD1 (5 bases). The ends were cut back, 8 bases at V and 11 bases at J, with 15 bases in the middle. Germline loops: CDR1 LGHDT, CDR2 YNNKEL (reference sequence). There are 11 residues in the CDR3. The CDR3 here is CASGAGLGAFF. The CDR3 bases are TGTGCCAGCGGGGCCGGCTTGGGTGCTTTCTTT.

The V and J genes are TRBV20-1 and TRBJ1-2; D uncertain. The CDR3 length is 11 residues. Germline assignment: CDR1 DFQATT and CDR2 SNEGSKA (reference sequence). V gave up 6 bases and J gave up 5 bases, with 10 bases separating them. DNA of the CDR3: TGCAGTGCGGAACAGAGTTATGGCTACACCTTC. It encodes CSAEQSYGYTF.

The chain employs TRBV5-5 and TRBJ1-5; 8 bases map to TRBD1. This CDR3 region has 17 residues. V was pared by 0 bases and J by 4 bases, with 9 bases of the junction left unmatched. The V gene's germline CDR1 is SGHKS and CDR2 YYEKEE (reference sequence). CDR3 sequence reads: CASSLVPGQGFNQPQHF. CDR3 nucleotides: TGTGCCAGCAGCTTGGTTCCAGGACAGGGCTTTAATCAGCCCCAGCATTTT.

The gene calls are TRBV13 and TRBJ1-6, with D perhaps TRBD1 (5 bases). The CDR3 contains 15 residues. Trimming removed 2 bases from V and 10 bases from J, with 15 bases in between. Per the germline V gene, CDR1 is PRHDT and CDR2 is FYEKMQ (reference sequence). For the CDR3, the DNA is TGTGCCAGCAGCTTAAGGGGAGCTCGGGGGTCACCCCTCCACTTT. Protein: CASSLRGARGSPLHF.

The V and J genes are TRBV10-3 and TRBJ1-1, with D perhaps TRBD1 (5 bases). The germline V and J ends were trimmed by 7 bases and 7 bases, with 19 bases remaining between them. Per the germline V gene, CDR1 is ENHRY and CDR2 is SYGVKD. The CDR3 totals 14 residues. CDR3 in amino acids: CAITTLASGGEAFF. Here the CDR3 DNA reads TGTGCCATCACTACTCTGGCGTCGGGGGGTGAAGCTTTCTTT.

CDR3 bases: TGTGCCAGCAGTTTAGGGGCAGCGGGGGCAGAGCAGTTCTTC. Protein sequence: CASSLGAAGAEQFF. The V and J genes are TRBV27 and TRBJ2-1; 8 positions match TRBD2. The V segment lost 2 bases and the J segment 10 bases; nucleotides outside the gene matches: 7. This CDR3 has 14 residues. Germline V CDR1 and CDR2: MNHEY, SMNVEV (reference sequence).

This chain links TRBV1 with TRBJ2-7; TRBD2, as called in the table, went unchecked against the DNA. TRBV1 is deemed a pseudogene. The CDR3 runs to 16 residues. The DNA of the CDR3 is TGCACCAGCAGCCGAGGAAGGCTAGCGGGAGTAGAGTGTGAGTACTTC. It translates to CTSSRGRLAGVECEYF.

The chain couples TRBV6-2 or TRBV6-3 to TRBJ2-3, with TRBD2 identical over 11 bases. CDR1 and CDR2 (germline): MNHEY, SVGEGT. This CDR3 contains 17 residues. V was pared by 4 bases and J by 0 bases, with 6 bases of the junction left unmatched. The CDR3 loop reads CASSWASGRSSTDTQYF. The CDR3 DNA reads TGTGCCAGCAGTTGGGCTAGCGGGAGGTCTAGCACAGATACGCAGTATTTT.

This rearrangement joins TRBV7-2 to TRBJ1-2; perhaps TRBD1 as D (5 bases). Trimming took 1 base from V and 6 from J, leaving 15 bases between them. CDR3 length equals 15 residues. CDR1 is SGHTA, CDR2 FQGNSA, per germline. The DNA for the CDR3 is TGTGCCAGCAGCTTAGGCGGGGGTCGGTTTGATGGCTACACCTTC. Protein product: CASSLGGGRFDGYTF.

V and J are TRBV11-1 and TRBJ2-7, with 7 bases that match TRBD1. CDR3 size: 14 residues. The trim removed 5 bases at V and 3 bases at J, leaving 7 bases unmatched. CDR1 and CDR2 from the germline V gene are SGHAT and FQDESV (reference sequence). The CDR3, as DNA: TGTGCCAGCAGCCGGAACAGGGGAAGCTACGAGCAGTACTTC. Its protein product is CASSRNRGSYEQYF.

The rearrangement links TRBV7-9 to TRBJ2-7; 7 positions match TRBD2. The CDR3 loop spans 13 amino acids. V was clipped by 6 bases and J by 3 bases; unmatched bases: 5. Germline CDR1 reads SEHNR; CDR2 reads FQNEAQ (reference sequence). The CDR3 DNA reads as TGTGCCAGCAGTCCATCGGGAGGCTACGAGCAGTACTTC. The encoded protein is CASSPSGGYEQYF.

This chain connects TRBV6-4 to TRBJ2-6; 10 positions match TRBD1. Trimming removed 4 bases from V and 5 bases from J; junction bases left unmatched: 2. This CDR3 has 15 residues. CDR1 and CDR2 from the germline V gene are MRHNA and SNTAGT. CDR3: CASSAGQGRANVLTF. For the CDR3, the DNA is TGTGCCAGCAGTGCGGGACAGGGGAGGGCCAACGTCCTGACTTTC.

The chain has TRBV29-1 and TRBJ1-1, with D unresolved. CDR3 length: 13 amino acids. CDR1 SQVTM and CDR2 ANQGSEA come from the germline V gene. The germline V and J ends were trimmed by 7 bases and 0 bases, with 12 bases remaining between them. Written as DNA, the CDR3 is TGCAGCGGGAGCAGTCAAATGAACACTGAAGCTTTCTTT. This gives the protein CSGSSQMNTEAFF.

The gene calls are TRBV6-5 and TRBJ2-3, with D unclear. V lost 2 bases and J 0 bases, leaving 12 bases between the germline ends. CDR1 and CDR2 (germline): MNHEY, SVGAGI. There are 16 residues in the CDR3. Here the CDR3 DNA reads TGTGCCAGCAGTTACGAGTGGCGGTCTAGCACAGATACGCAGTATTTT. It yields the protein CASSYEWRSSTDTQYF.

V usage is TRBV7-6 and J usage is TRBJ1-2; 8 bases are a match to TRBD1. V dropped 5 bases and J dropped 3; count of bases not matched to a gene: 8. Germline CDR1 is SGHVS and CDR2 is FNYEAQ. The CDR3 covers 15 residues. CDR3 coding DNA: TGTGCCAGCAGCCCCGGACAGGGTGTGGACTATGGCTACACCTTC. This encodes CASSPGQGVDYGYTF. The whole variable domain, remainder taken from reference TRBV7-6 and TRBJ1-2, is GAGVSQSPRYKVTKRGQDVALRCDPISGHVSLYWYRQALGQGPEFLTYFNYEAQQDKSGLPNDRFSAERPEGSISTLTIQRTEQRDSAMYRCASSPGQGVDYGYTFGSGTRLTVV.

The CDR3, as DNA: TGTGCCAGCAGTTTTAGGACTAGCTACGAGCAGTACTTC. It specifies CASSFRTSYEQYF. The rearrangement links TRBV6-2 or TRBV6-3 to TRBJ2-7; 7 positions agree with TRBD2. CDR3 length equals 13 residues. Germline V gives CDR1 MNHEY, CDR2 SVGEGT. J gave up 3 bases and V 4 bases, and 3 bases lay outside the gene matches.